These 27 T cell receptor beta chains originate from one sample sequenced in a study of identical twins. TCRdb independently ran MiXCR on the 5' RACE reads; one entry per CDR3 protein. The data contain more than 250,000 distinct CDR3 sequences, less than 9% of them singletons. This sample also belongs to another study, concerning yellow fever vaccine responses in identical twins.

Specimen: memory (CD45RO+) T cells sorted from blood. The receptors here all came from a woman between 18 and 30 years old in good health.

This clonotype was seen repeatedly, ten times or more. This rearrangement joins TRBV4-1 to TRBJ2-7; D unresolved. V was clipped by 4 bases and J by 0 bases, with 22 bases between them. The germline gives CDR1 MGHRA, CDR2 YSYEKL. The CDR3 totals 18 residues. The CDR3 DNA follows: TGCGCCAGCAGCCTGACCGTGGGAAGACAACAGAGCTCCTACGAGCAGTACGTC. This gives the protein CASSLTVGRQQSSYEQYV.

The chain employs TRBV6-5 and TRBJ2-7, with 9 bases aligning to TRBD2. The CDR3 length is 17 residues. Germline V gene data show CDR1 as MNHEY and CDR2 as SVGAGI. The V and J ends lost 2 bases and 4 bases, in that order; junction bases with no gene match: 12. CDR3 nucleotides: TGTGCCAGCAGTTACGCCCTTAGCGGGAGCGACCCGTACGAGCAGTACTTC. Translated, it gives CASSYALSGSDPYEQYF.

This clonotype was detected only a few times. V gene TRBV20-1 combines with J gene TRBJ2-1; 9 bases align to TRBD1. This CDR3 contains 14 residues. The V gene's germline CDR1 is DFQATT and CDR2 SNEGSKA (reference sequence). Trimming cost V 5 bases and J 8 bases; bases outside gene matches: 10. CDR3 DNA: TGCAGTGCTCCGGGACAGGGAGGTTTCTATGAGCAGTTCTTC. It is translated as CSAPGQGGFYEQFF.

The chain couples TRBV6-5 to TRBJ2-3; TRBD2 is a possible D gene (5 bases). Trimming took off 2 bases at V and 6 bases at J, with 21 bases between the two ends. In germline, CDR1 is MNHEY, CDR2 SVGAGI. The CDR3 extends over 17 amino acids. The CDR3 sequence is CASSYSSKKNQRDTQYF. DNA of the CDR3: TGTGCCAGCAGTTACAGCTCAAAAAAAAATCAGCGGGATACGCAGTATTTT.

This clonotype was seen more than once but under ten times. This chain links TRBV7-8 with TRBJ1-5; 9 bases fit TRBD1. CDR3 length equals 15 residues. V shed 5 bases, J shed 6 bases, and the junction held 8 bases outside the gene matches. Looked up from germline, CDR1 is SGHVS and CDR2 is FQNEAQ. CDR3: CASSTRDREGQPQHF. In nucleotides, the CDR3 is TGTGCCAGCAGCACCCGGGACAGGGAGGGTCAGCCCCAGCATTTT.

The chain employs TRBV10-1 and TRBJ2-1; 13 nucleotides match TRBD2. The CDR3 extends over 15 amino acids. Trimming cost V 2 bases and J 5 bases; bases outside gene matches: 0. Germline assignment: CDR1 WNHNN and CDR2 SYGVQD (reference sequence). The CDR3 loop is CASSEGTSGDNEQFF. CDR3 nucleotide sequence: TGCGCCAGCAGTGAGGGGACTAGCGGGGACAATGAGCAGTTCTTC.

The table lists this clonotype with many counts. Mismatch with germline at one junction end may stem from a read error. The J gene is TRBJ1-4, the V gene TRBV12-3 or TRBV12-4, with D uncertain. This CDR3 contains 14 residues. The CDR3 coding sequence is TGTGCCAGCAGTGTGGCCCCAGCGTCTAACGCCCCACAGTTT. Protein sequence: CASSVAPASNAPQF.

This clonotype was observed a handful of times. The genes are TRBV6-4 and TRBJ2-3; TRBD2 aligns across 10 bases. Germline CDR1 MRHNA, CDR2 SNTAGT. This CDR3 comprises 15 residues. V trimming: 3 bases; J trimming: 1 base; junction bases outside the gene matches: 1. The CDR3 coding sequence is TGTGCCAGCAGTGAAGGGACTAGCGGCACAGATACGCAGTATTTT. Protein sequence: CASSEGTSGTDTQYF.

The chain joins TRBV5-1 to TRBJ1-6; no firm D call. V lost 1 base to trimming and J lost 5 bases, with 10 bases between them. The V gene's germline CDR1 is SGHRS and CDR2 YFSETQ. This CDR3 is 15 amino acids long. CDR3 sequence (DNA): TGCGCCAGCAGCTTGCATCGCCAGAATAATTCACCCCTCCACTTT. It yields the protein CASSLHRQNNSPLHF.

The gene calls are TRBV20-1 and TRBJ2-5, with a weak D call TRBD2 (6 bases). The V end lost 6 bases, the J end lost 5 bases, and 16 bases lay between the germline ends. CDR3 length: 13 residues. Germline V gene data show CDR1 as DFQATT and CDR2 as SNEGSKA (reference sequence). CDR3 in DNA: TGCAGTGCCATAGGACTACCCCTTGAGACCCAGTACTTC. It yields the protein CSAIGLPLETQYF.

The chain employs TRBV4-1 and TRBJ1-1; a possible D gene is TRBD1 (6 bases). CDR3 length equals 20 residues. The V end lost 1 base, the J end lost 6 bases, and 30 bases lay between the germline ends. In germline, CDR1 is MGHRA, CDR2 YSYEKL. The CDR3 DNA is TGCGCCAGCAGCCAAGGCATAGGGGCGGGGGCGATCGACCGGGGCGCTGAAGCTTTCTTT. Its translation: CASSQGIGAGAIDRGAEAFF.

This clonotype was seen a few times. The junction differs from germline at one of its ends, possibly a read error. The gene calls are TRBV27 and TRBJ2-7; D is uncertain. Germline-derived CDR1 and CDR2 are MNHEY and SMNVEV (reference sequence). This CDR3 spans 15 amino acids. The CDR3 DNA follows: TGTGCCAGCAGTTCCTACCCGTCAGTCATCGAAGGCCAACTCTTC. It encodes CASSSYPSVIEGQLF.

This clonotype was picked up many times. The chain links TRBV4-2 to TRBJ2-5, with unresolved D. Per germline, CDR1 LGHNA and CDR2 YNFKEQ. This CDR3 comprises 16 residues. Trimming shortened V by 3 bases and J by 1 base, and 15 bases separated the two germline ends. The CDR3 coding sequence is TGTGCCAGCAGCCAGGGGTCAACGGGTGTCCAAGAGACCCAGTACTTC. This sequence encodes CASSQGSTGVQETQYF.

This clonotype was picked up many times. The chain links TRBV5-1 to TRBJ1-1; D may be TRBD1 (5 bases). This CDR3 comprises 14 residues. Germline CDR1 reads SGHRS; CDR2 reads YFSETQ. Trimming took off 4 bases at V and 0 bases at J, with 10 bases between the two ends. In DNA, the CDR3 is TGCGCCAGCAGCGGTCAGGGAATGAACACTGAAGCTTTCTTT. Translation: CASSGQGMNTEAFF. The full variable domain, rest sourced from reference TRBV5-1 and TRBJ1-1, is KAGVTQTPRYLIKTRGQQVTLSCSPISGHRSVSWYQQTPGQGLQFLFEYFSETQRNKGNFPGRFSGRQFSNSRSEMNVSTLELGDSALYLCASSGQGMNTEAFFGQGTRLTVV.

The chain joins TRBV25-1 to TRBJ2-1; 8 bases fit TRBD2. The CDR3 has 15 residues. Germline values: CDR1 MGHDK, CDR2 SYGVNS. The ends lost 5 bases at V and 4 bases at J; junction bases unmatched: 7. CDR3 sequence reads: CASSTGGDIYNEQFF. The CDR3 DNA reads as TGTGCCAGCAGTACCGGGGGGGATATTTACAATGAGCAGTTCTTC.

This sequence joins TRBV19 and TRBJ1-4; perhaps TRBD1 as D (6 bases). V dropped 3 bases and J dropped 17 bases, with 16 bases sitting between them. This CDR3 has 12 amino acids. CDR1 LNHDA and CDR2 SQIVND come from the germline V gene (reference sequence). The CDR3 is CASSIDRTRFFF. The CDR3 nucleotides are TGTGCCAGTAGTATCGACAGGACAAGGTTTTTTTTT. Full variable domain (remainder filled in from reference TRBV19 and TRBJ1-4): DGGITQSPKYLFRKEGQNVTLSCEQNLNHDAMYWYRQDPGQGLRLIYYSQIVNDFQKGDIAEGYSVSREKKESFPLTVTSAQKNPTAFYLCASSIDRTRFFFGSGTQLSVL.

This clonotype was recorded many times. This chain joins TRBV27 and TRBJ1-6; 10 bases are shared with TRBD1. Germline CDR1 MNHEY, CDR2 SMNVEV (reference sequence). J was trimmed by 6 bases and V by 5 bases; bases with no gene match: 4. The CDR3 has 15 residues. In DNA form, the CDR3 reads TGTGCCAGCAGTCCGGACAGGGGGGCTAATTCACCCCTCCACTTT. Its translation is CASSPDRGANSPLHF.

The V call is TRBV12-3 or TRBV12-4, the J call TRBJ2-7; a possible D gene is TRBD1 (7 bases). The ends were cut back, 7 bases at V and 6 bases at J, with 16 bases in the middle. The CDR3 sequence is 13 residues long. The chain's CDR3 is CASTRQGLFEQYF. The CDR3 DNA sequence: TGTGCCAGCACTAGACAGGGACTTTTCGAGCAGTACTTC.

In this sample, this clonotype turned up many times. The chain has TRBV7-2 and TRBJ2-2; the match to TRBD1 covers 7 bases. V trimming: 4 bases; J trimming: 3 bases; junction bases outside the gene matches: 5. The germline V gene encodes CDR1 SGHTA and CDR2 FQGNSA. The CDR3 is made up of 15 amino acids. CDR3 residues: CASSSSRGYTGELFF. CDR3 DNA sequence: TGTGCCAGCAGCTCTTCCAGGGGGTACACCGGGGAGCTGTTTTTT.

The rearrangement links TRBV5-1 to TRBJ2-5; no firm D call. CDR3 length: 14 amino acids. Germline V gene lookup returns CDR1 SGHRS and CDR2 YFSETQ. Trimming removed 5 bases at V and 1 base at J, with 12 bases between. CDR3 amino acids: CASSLSGVQETQYF. The CDR3 bases are TGCGCCAGCAGTCTTTCTGGGGTCCAAGAGACCCAGTACTTC.

The J gene is TRBJ2-7, the V gene TRBV20-1; perhaps TRBD1 as D (7 bases). Trimming shortened V by 6 bases and J by 6 bases, and 18 bases separated the two germline ends. This CDR3 comprises 13 residues. The V gene's germline CDR1 is DFQATT and CDR2 SNEGSKA (reference sequence). The CDR3 DNA reads TGCAGTGCCAACGCAGACAGGGAGGTCGAGCAGTACGTC. Translated, it gives CSANADREVEQYV.

This clonotype was observed many times. V is TRBV3-1 and J is TRBJ1-5; 9 bases are a match to TRBD1. Germline assignment: CDR1 LGHDT and CDR2 YNNKEL (reference sequence). The junction had 8 bases not matched to a gene; V was cut back by 4 bases and J by 7 bases. There are 15 residues in the CDR3. The CDR3 here is CASSRGTGNAQPQHF. DNA for the CDR3: TGTGCCAGCAGCCGCGGGACAGGGAATGCACAGCCCCAGCATTTT.

This clonotype was picked up a small number of times. The chain employs TRBV5-4 and TRBJ2-1; no reliable D call. V lost 6 bases and J 7 bases, leaving 11 bases between the germline ends. Germline CDR1 SGHNT, CDR2 YYREEE (reference sequence). This CDR3 spans 12 amino acids. CDR3 coding DNA: TGTGCCAGCATGGGAAATAAAAATGAGCAGTTCTTC. Translating gives CASMGNKNEQFF.

The rearrangement uses TRBV20-1 and TRBJ2-3; TRBD2 aligns across 7 bases. With 1 base clipped from V and 6 bases from J, the junction kept 7 bases outside the gene matches. The CDR3 is 14 amino acids. The germline gives CDR1 DFQATT, CDR2 SNEGSKA (reference sequence). This CDR3 reads CSARVWGGEDTQYF. The CDR3 DNA reads TGCAGTGCTAGAGTTTGGGGGGGGGAGGATACGCAGTATTTT.

This chain joins TRBV28 and TRBJ2-2; 9 nucleotides agree with TRBD2. The CDR3 has 16 residues. CDR1 MDHEN and CDR2 SYDVKM come from the germline V gene. The V gene end was trimmed by 7 bases and the J gene end by 2 bases; junction bases not matched to a gene: 8. The CDR3 here is CASKSSGGTNTGELFF. The CDR3 nucleotides read TGTGCCAGCAAGTCCAGCGGGGGGACTAACACCGGGGAGCTGTTTTTT.

This clonotype was recorded a few times. The chain joins TRBV5-1 to TRBJ2-1, with D maybe TRBD1 (6 bases). The CDR3 consists of 16 residues. CDR1 SGHRS and CDR2 YFSETQ come from the germline V gene. Trimming stripped 3 bases from V and 4 bases from J, with 17 bases between. In nucleotides, the CDR3 is TGCGCCAGCAGCTGGTTGGGCCAGGGGTATTACAATGAGCAGTTCTTC. Translation: CASSWLGQGYYNEQFF.

This clonotype was counted many times. This chain connects TRBV10-3 to TRBJ2-1, with D perhaps matching TRBD2 (5 bases). Germline assignment: CDR1 ENHRY and CDR2 SYGVKD. There are 12 residues in the CDR3. V lost 6 bases, J lost 6 bases, and 9 bases lay in between. This chain's CDR3 is CAISMAGNEQFF. The CDR3 DNA reads TGTGCCATCAGCATGGCGGGCAATGAGCAGTTCTTC.